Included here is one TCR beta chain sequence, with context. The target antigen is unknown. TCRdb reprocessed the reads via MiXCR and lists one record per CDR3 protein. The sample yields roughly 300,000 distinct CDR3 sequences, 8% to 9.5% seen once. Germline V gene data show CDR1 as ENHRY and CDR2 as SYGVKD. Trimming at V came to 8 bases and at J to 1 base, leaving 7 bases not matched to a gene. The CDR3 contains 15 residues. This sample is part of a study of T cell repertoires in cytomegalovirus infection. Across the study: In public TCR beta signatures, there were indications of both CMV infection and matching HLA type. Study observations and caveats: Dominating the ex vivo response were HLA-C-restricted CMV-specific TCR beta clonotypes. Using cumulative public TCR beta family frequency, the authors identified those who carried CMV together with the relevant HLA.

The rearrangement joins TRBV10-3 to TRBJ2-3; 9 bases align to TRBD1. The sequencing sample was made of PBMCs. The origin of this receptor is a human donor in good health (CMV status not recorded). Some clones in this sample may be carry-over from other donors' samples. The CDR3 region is CAIGNRDRGTDTQYF. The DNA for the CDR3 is TGTGCCATCGGCAACCGGGACAGGGGCACAGATACGCAGTATTTT.